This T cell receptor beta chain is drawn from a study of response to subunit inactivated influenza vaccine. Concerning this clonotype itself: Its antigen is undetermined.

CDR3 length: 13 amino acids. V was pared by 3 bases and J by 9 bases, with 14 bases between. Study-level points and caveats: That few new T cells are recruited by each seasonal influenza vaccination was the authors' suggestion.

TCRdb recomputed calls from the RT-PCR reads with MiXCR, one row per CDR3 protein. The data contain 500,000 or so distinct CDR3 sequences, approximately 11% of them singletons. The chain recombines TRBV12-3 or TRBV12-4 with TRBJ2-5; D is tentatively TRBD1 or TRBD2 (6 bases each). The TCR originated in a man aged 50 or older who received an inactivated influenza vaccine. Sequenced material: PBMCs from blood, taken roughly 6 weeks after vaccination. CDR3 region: CASSFGGPEPQYF. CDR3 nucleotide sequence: TGTGCCAGCAGTTTTGGGGGGCCCGAGCCCCAGTACTTC.